This is a list of T cell receptor beta chains from one sample in a study of T cells in Graves' hyperthyroidism and ophthalmopathy. MiXCR, applied by TCRdb to the multiplex PCR reads, yields one record per CDR3 protein. The profile shows about 760,000 distinct CDR3 sequences, about 35% of them singletons. The sample consisted of blood. The receptors here all came from a woman in her thirties or forties with Graves' hyperthyroidism. CDR3s include the opening cysteine and the closing phenylalanine or tryptophan. A D gene is named only where the DNA matches it firmly. Clone sizes are given selectively: once, few, many, or a class where the clone is expanded.

NA NA TRBJ2-5 TRBV10-3 CAISPQGETQYF TGTGCCATCAGTCCACAGGGAGAGACCCAGTACTTC
NA TRBD1 TRBJ1-2 TRBV6-5 CASSFMTGANYDYTF TGTGCCAGCAGTTTTATGACAGGGGCTAACTATGACTACACCTTC
NA TRBD1 TRBJ2-1 TRBV10-3 CAISVQGAINEQFF TGTGCCATCAGTGTGCAGGGGGCTATCAATGAGCAGTTCTTC
few TRBD1 TRBJ1-5 TRBV6-2/TRBV6-3 CASSAPWDRGRNQPQHF TGTGCCAGCAGTGCCCCATGGGACAGGGGTCGCAATCAGCCCCAGCATTTT
few NA TRBJ1-4 TRBV5-6 CASSLNDWGKLFF TGTGCCAGCAGCCTGAACGACTGGGGAAAACTGTTTTTT
NA NA TRBJ2-3 TRBV19 CASKSDGGSADTQYF TGTGCCAGTAAATCGGATGGGGGGAGCGCAGATACGCAGTATTTT
few TRBD2 TRBJ2-3 TRBV10-3 CAVSTSGSSTDTQYF TGTGCCGTTTCGACTAGCGGATCTAGCACAGATACGCAGTATTTT
few NA TRBJ1-5 TRBV6-2/TRBV6-3 CASSYSFRGGSDQPQHF TGTGCCAGCAGTTACTCGTTCCGGGGGGGGTCCGATCAGCCCCAGCATTTT
many NA TRBJ1-2 TRBV29-1 CSVVLGANGYTF TGCAGCGTTGTTTTAGGGGCAAATGGCTACACCTTC
NA NA TRBJ1-2 TRBV28 CASSFQRGDGYTF TGTGCCAGCAGCTTCCAGAGGGGGGATGGCTACACCTTC
NA NA TRBJ1-2 TRBV7-9 CASSYFVTGWNGYTF TGTGCCAGCAGCTATTTTGTGACGGGATGGAATGGCTACACCTTC
NA NA TRBJ1-3 TRBV25-1 CAIRPLSGNTIYF TGTGCCATACGGCCCCTCTCTGGAAACACCATATATTTT
NA NA TRBJ2-3 TRBV7-3 CASSSAGTYTQYF TGTGCCAGCAGCTCCGCCGGGACCTATACGCAGTATTTT
few NA TRBJ1-6 TRBV11-2 CASSLGEDAGNRSPLHF TGTGCCAGCAGCTTAGGAGAAGACGCAGGAAACCGGTCACCCCTCCACTTT
NA NA TRBJ1-6 TRBV7-2 CASSPTSGESSYNSPLHF TGTGCCAGCAGTCCGACTTCCGGGGAGAGCTCCTATAATTCACCCCTCCACTTT
NA NA TRBJ1-2 TRBV10-2 CASKKDSPFYGYTF TGCGCCAGCAAGAAAGACAGTCCCTTCTATGGCTACACCTTC
many TRBD1 TRBJ2-7 TRBV7-9 CASSSSGTGTHEQYF TGTGCCAGCAGTTCTTCCGGGACAGGGACCCACGAGCAGTACTTC
few TRBD1 TRBJ1-1 TRBV10-1 CASRSGQGASEAFF TGCGCCAGCAGGTCGGGACAGGGGGCTTCTGAAGCTTTCTTT
few TRBD1 TRBJ2-7 TRBV12-3/TRBV12-4 CASSRARDRNEQYF TGTGCCAGCAGTCGAGCTCGGGACAGGAACGAGCAGTACTTC
many TRBD1 TRBJ1-2 TRBV29-1 CSVPGQGGGYTF TGCAGCGTCCCAGGACAGGGCGGCGGCTACACCTTC
NA NA TRBJ1-6 TRBV11-2 CASSLEGLAGTYNSPLHF TGTGCCAGCAGCTTAGAAGGGCTAGCGGGCACCTATAATTCACCCCTCCACTTT
many NA TRBJ2-5 TRBV7-6 CAAPGVKETQYF TGTGCCGCACCCGGGGTAAAAGAGACCCAGTACTTC
NA NA TRBJ1-5 TRBV7-8 CSSSLAGFGQPQHF TGTTCCAGCAGCTTAGCAGGGTTCGGTCAGCCCCAGCATTTT
once TRBD2 TRBJ2-2 TRBV6-5 CASSPAGGLNTGVLFF TGTGCCAGCAGTCCCGCGGGAGGCTTGAACACCGGGGTGCTGTTTTTT
NA NA TRBJ2-7 TRBV7-2 CASSLEPGPTYEQYF TGTGCCAGCAGCTTAGAACCGGGACCGACATACGAGCAGTACTTC
NA NA TRBJ1-1 TRBV7-6 CASSLNRGPMNTEAFF TGTGCCAGCAGCCTCAACCGGGGACCCATGAACACTGAAGCTTTCTTT
many NA TRBJ2-2 TRBV7-2 CASSVPRRRANTGELFF TGTGCCAGCAGCGTCCCGAGACGGCGCGCGAACACCGGGGAGCTGTTTTTT
NA NA TRBJ2-7 TRBV20-1 CSARLEGPRASYEQYF TGCAGTGCTAGATTAGAAGGGCCGCGAGCATCCTACGAGCAGTACTTC
NA TRBD1 TRBJ2-7 TRBV6-5 CASSYLTGYPYEQYF TGTGCCAGCAGTTACCTGACAGGGTATCCCTACGAGCAGTACTTC
NA NA TRBJ2-2 TRBV7-8 CASSLPLAGELFF TGTGCCAGCAGTTTACCGTTGGCCGGGGAGCTGTTTTTT
NA TRBD1 TRBJ1-2 TRBV10-3 CASKRTGEDYGYTF TGTGCCAGCAAGCGGACAGGGGAGGACTATGGCTACACCTTC
NA TRBD1 TRBJ1-4 TRBV25-1 CASSEDRPINEKLFF TGTGCCAGCTCGGAGGACAGGCCAATTAATGAAAAACTGTTTTTT
NA NA TRBJ1-1 TRBV2 CASSFSGGRAPTEAFF TGTGCCAGCAGCTTTTCCGGGGGGCGCGCCCCCACTGAAGCTTTCTTT
many TRBD1 TRBJ2-7 TRBV6-1 CASSERGQGYEQYF TGTGCCAGCAGTGAAAGGGGACAGGGCTACGAGCAGTACTTC
many NA TRBJ1-2 TRBV7-2 CASSRQVNYGYTF TGTGCCAGCAGCCGCCAGGTCAACTATGGCTACACCTTC
many NA TRBJ1-2 TRBV7-2 CASSLKGGERYGYTF TGTGCCAGCAGCCTAAAGGGGGGGGAACGGTACGGCTACACCTTC
NA TRBD1 TRBJ1-1 TRBV7-3 CASSLTPGTVNTEAFF TGTGCCAGCAGCTTAACACCCGGGACAGTGAACACTGAAGCTTTCTTC
NA NA TRBJ1-6 TRBV10-3 CAISVVTGSASPLHF TGTGCCATCAGTGTTGTGACAGGCTCGGCTTCACCCCTCCACTTT
many TRBD1 TRBJ1-6 TRBV10-3 CAISDRELNNSPLHF TGTGCCATCAGCGACAGGGAACTTAATAATTCACCCCTCCACTTT
few NA TRBJ1-3 TRBV6-1 CASREGSGNTIYF TGTGCCAGCAGGGAGGGATCTGGAAACACCATATATTTT
many NA TRBJ1-5 TRBV2 CASSEGGQGNQPQHF TGTGCCAGCAGTGAAGGGGGGCAGGGCAATCAGCCCCAGCATTTT
NA NA TRBJ2-7 TRBV9 CASSANPGLEQYF TGTGCCAGCAGCGCGAATCCCGGACTCGAGCAGTACTTC
NA NA TRBJ2-1 TRBV7-8 CASSSRGVEQFF TGTGCCAGCAGCTCTCGTGGGGTGGAGCAGTTCTTC
many NA TRBJ2-7 TRBV7-3 CASSLGGASIYEQYF TGTGCCAGCAGCTTAGGAGGGGCCTCAATCTACGAGCAGTACTTC